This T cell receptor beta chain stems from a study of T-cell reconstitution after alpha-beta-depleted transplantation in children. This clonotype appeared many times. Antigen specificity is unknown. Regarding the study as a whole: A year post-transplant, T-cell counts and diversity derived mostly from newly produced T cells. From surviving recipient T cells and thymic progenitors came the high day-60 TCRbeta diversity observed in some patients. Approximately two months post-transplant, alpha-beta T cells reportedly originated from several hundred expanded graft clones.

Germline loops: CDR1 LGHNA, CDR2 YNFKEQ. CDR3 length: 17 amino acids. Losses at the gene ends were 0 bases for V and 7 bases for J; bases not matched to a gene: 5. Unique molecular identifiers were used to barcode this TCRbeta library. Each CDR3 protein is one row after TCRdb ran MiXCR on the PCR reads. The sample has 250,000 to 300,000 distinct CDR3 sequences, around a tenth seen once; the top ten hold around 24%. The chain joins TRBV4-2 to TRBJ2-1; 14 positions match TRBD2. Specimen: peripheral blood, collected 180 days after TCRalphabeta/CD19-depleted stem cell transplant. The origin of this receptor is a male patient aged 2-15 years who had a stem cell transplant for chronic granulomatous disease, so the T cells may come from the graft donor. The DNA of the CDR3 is TGTGCCAGCAGCCAAGATGGGACTAGCGGGAGCGGGAATGAGCAGTTCTTC. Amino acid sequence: CASSQDGTSGSGNEQFF.